The T cell receptor (beta chain) under discussion was sequenced for a study of OX40 agonist ivuxolimab in advanced cancers. With autoimmune disease history or systemic immunosuppression, patients were excluded. Method: immunoSEQ multiplex PCR; TCRdb's copy keeps in-frame clones and lacks some. The sample records roughly 34,000 clones, about 80% being singletons. V was pared by 7 bases and J by 0 bases, with 7 bases between. The CDR3 loop spans 14 amino acids. Germline-derived CDR1 and CDR2 are LNHDA and SQIVND (reference sequence). The sequences come from CD4+ or CD8+ T cells sorted from blood, collected in a trial of the OX40 agonist ivuxolimab. The TCR originated in an adult with an advanced solid tumor such as melanoma, head and neck, liver or kidney cancer. J is TRBJ2-6 and V is TRBV19; D remains unclear. This chain's CDR3 is CASTQSSGANVLTF. The CDR3 nucleotides are TGTGCCAGTACCCAGAGCTCTGGGGCCAACGTCCTGACTTTC.